Included here is one T cell receptor (beta chain) sequence, with context. With 2 bases clipped from V and 2 bases from J, the junction kept 5 bases outside the gene matches. The CDR3 runs 15 residues. Germline CDR1 is MNHNS and CDR2 is SASEGT. The sample is drawn from a study of blood T cell repertoires in COVID-19. The study recruited people aged 18 to 89 years across about two dozen US areas. Two negative PCRs, clearance, or symptom resolution had been documented for recovered Cohort 3 donors. Repertoires were generated with immunoSEQ multiplex PCR, while TCRdb's copy carries only in-frame clones and drops some. The sample consists of a few hundred thousand clones, roughly 89% of them appearing once.

The rearrangement uses TRBV6-1 and TRBJ1-2; TRBD1 aligns across 7 bases. Sequencing input: PBMCs or T cells enriched from blood (not recorded which). The TCR originated in a woman aged 30 to 39 who had recovered from COVID-19. The CDR3 is CASSEKDRRNYGYTF. Written as DNA, the CDR3 is TGTGCCAGCAGTGAAAAGGACAGGCGAAACTATGGCTACACCTTC.